This T cell receptor (beta chain) derives from a study of T cell repertoires in cytomegalovirus infection (dated by TCRdb to about 2019). About the study as a whole: Alongside well-studied HLA-B-restricted epitopes, the peptide stimulations were aimed at recently identified HLA-C-restricted CMV epitopes, whose presentation resists viral immunomodulation. Because public TCR beta signatures pointed to carriage of CMV infection together with the matching HLA type, the HLA type of each donor mattered for the analysis. The investigation overall reported the following: In both this cohort and an independent roughly 330-donor cohort, the cumulative frequency of public TCR beta family members distinguished carriers of CMV infection plus the relevant HLA type. The ex vivo response was dominated by HLA-C-restricted CMV-specific TCR beta clonotypes, which also provided the single most frequent clonotype in two of eight donors.

In the germline V gene, CDR1 corresponds to SGHRS and CDR2 to YFSETQ. The CDR3 spans 16 residues, from the cysteine through the phenylalanine. Just CDR3 DNA is preserved here, 48 bases in frame from base 1. A distance of 16 bases separates the germline ends of V and J, which lose 3 bases and 2 bases respectively. The instrument was an Illumina HiSeq 1500. The public reads were reprocessed in TCRdb via fastp at Q25 and MiXCR, keeping in-frame beta chains. Each record represents a unique CDR3 protein, reported with the most common genes and DNA among its rows. Recorded for this sample are about 920,000 distinct CDR3 sequences; about 33% of them occurred a single time. The ten largest make up about an eighth of the sample. The treatment or condition label, as the study defines it: in vitro stimulation with specific CMV peptide epitopes to enrich CMV-specific T cells. This clonotype appeared a few times. This receptor's antigen is unknown. No base quality values were provided; no much bigger clone lies one nucleotide off.

This sequence originates from a human donor in good health (CMV status not recorded). Some clones in this sample may be carry-over from other donors' samples. The chain joins TRBV5-1 to TRBJ2-3; the D gene assignment is ambiguous. The input for sequencing was cultured CD8+ T cells from PBMCs, taken from culture after CMV antigen stimulation. The CDR3 corresponds to CASSSSGRSHTDTQYF. The sequenced DNA is TGCGCCAGCAGCTCATCTGGACGGTCTCACACAGATACGCAGTATTTT.